One and the same sample provided the 14 T cell receptor beta chains below, sequenced in a study of Ad26.COV2.S vaccination and SARS-CoV-2 variants. This table comes from immunoSEQ multiplex PCR, and its TCRdb copy is limited to in-frame clones, with some not included. This table holds about 400,000 clones, roughly 90% found once. Sample treatment: around 19 received Ad26.COV2.S at low or high dose, single or two shots; roughly five received placebo; per-sample allocation not given. Following the first vaccine or placebo injection, samples were taken on day 63. The material sequenced was peripheral blood, taken in a trial of Ad26.COV2.S vaccine versus placebo. The receptors originated from a person between 18 and 60 years old who received the Ad26.COV2.S COVID-19 vaccine or a placebo.

The chain recombines TRBV5-4 with TRBJ2-7, with D hard to call. V lost 2 bases, J lost 2 bases, and 8 bases lay in between. Germline CDR1 reads SGHNT; CDR2 reads YYREEE (reference sequence). The length of the CDR3 is 13 residues. This CDR3 reads CASSFEPTYEQYF. In DNA, the CDR3 is TGTGCCAGCAGCTTTGAGCCAACCTACGAGCAGTACTTC.

The V and J genes are TRBV28 and TRBJ2-7; no reliable D call. The CDR3 has 14 amino acids. The germline V gene has CDR1 MDHEN and CDR2 SYDVKM. Deletions cut 6 bases from V and 2 bases from J, with 14 bases between. In DNA, the CDR3 is TGTGCCAGCAGCCGCAACTCGGATACCTACGAGCAGTACTTC. Its protein product is CASSRNSDTYEQYF.

This clone was counted only a few times. The rearrangement links TRBV6-1 to TRBJ1-3, with 8 positions matching TRBD1. The junction had 7 bases not matched to a gene; V was cut back by 3 bases and J by 3 bases. Germline assignment: CDR1 MNHNS and CDR2 SASEGT. There are 16 residues in the CDR3. The CDR3 region has the DNA TGTGCCAGCAGTGAGGGACAGGCGGTTAGTGGAAACACCATATATTTT. Translation: CASSEGQAVSGNTIYF.

V is TRBV27 and J is TRBJ2-7; D remains unclear. Between the trimmed V and J ends, which lost 5 bases and 0 bases, there was a span of 5 bases. The CDR3 spans 12 residues. Germline-derived CDR1 and CDR2 are MNHEY and SMNVEV (reference sequence). The CDR3 loop reads CASSPSSYEQYF. The CDR3 DNA sequence: TGTGCCAGCAGTCCGAGCTCCTACGAGCAGTACTTC.

The chain joins TRBV21-1 to TRBJ2-7; TRBD2, as called in the table, went unchecked against the DNA. TRBV21-1 is listed as a pseudogene. The length of the CDR3 is 17 residues. CDR3 bases: TGTGCCAGCAGATATGCACCAGCGGGGGGCCGGCCCTACGAGCAGTACTTC. Translating gives CASRYAPAGGRPYEQYF.

This clone was counted ten times or more. The V and J genes are TRBV15 and TRBJ1-2, with 7 bases aligning to TRBD1. The V gene's germline CDR1 is LNHNV and CDR2 YYDKDF (reference sequence). After removal of 1 base from V and 2 bases from J, the junction contained 4 bases not matched to a gene. The length of the CDR3 is 15 residues. CDR3 region: CATSRARGRNYGYTF. CDR3 DNA sequence: TGTGCCACCAGCAGAGCTAGGGGGCGCAACTATGGCTACACCTTC.

The J gene is TRBJ2-7, the V gene TRBV30; 8 bases map to TRBD2. V dropped 1 base and J dropped 7; count of bases not matched to a gene: 15. The CDR3 extends over 16 amino acids. Germline V lookup: CDR1 GTSNPN, CDR2 SVGIG (reference sequence). CDR3 in DNA: TGTGCCTGGAGTGGCCTACACTATACTAGCGGAGGGGAGCAGTACTTC. Amino acids: CAWSGLHYTSGGEQYF.

The rearrangement joins TRBV24-1 to TRBJ1-1; 7 bases are a match to TRBD1. Per the germline V gene, CDR1 is KGHDR and CDR2 is SFDVKD. This CDR3 spans 15 amino acids. J lost 0 bases, V lost 4 bases, and 4 bases had no gene match. The CDR3 protein is CATSDPQGLNTEAFF. CDR3 nucleotide sequence: TGTGCCACCAGTGACCCACAGGGGCTGAACACTGAAGCTTTCTTT.

The V gene is TRBV10-2, the J gene TRBJ2-1; 14 bases are shared with TRBD2. The CDR3 has 18 residues. Unmatched junction bases numbered 11, after V lost 2 bases and J lost 8 bases. Germline assignment: CDR1 WSHSY and CDR2 SAAADI. CDR3 loop: CASSEGLAGGTEYDEQFF. As DNA, the CDR3 is TGCGCCAGCAGTGAGGGACTAGCGGGGGGAACGGAGTACGATGAGCAGTTCTTC.

This clone was found once. V usage is TRBV12-3 or TRBV12-4 and J usage is TRBJ1-5; TRBD1 might be the D (6 bases). This CDR3 has 13 residues. V lost 8 bases and J 2 bases, leaving 10 bases between the germline ends. The CDR3: CASSDSGNQPQHF. The CDR3 DNA is TGTGCCAGCTCGGACAGCGGCAATCAGCCCCAGCATTTT.

This rearrangement joins TRBV2 to TRBJ1-6; the D gene is possibly TRBD1 (5 bases). The germline gives CDR1 SNHLY, CDR2 FYNNEI. CDR3 length: 11 residues. Trimming removed 6 bases at V and 10 bases at J, with 7 bases between. The CDR3 DNA sequence: TGTGCCAGCAGACGGGGGTCACCCCTCCACTTT. Translation: CASRRGSPLHF.

The chain combines TRBV3-1 (or the pseudogene TRBV3-2) with TRBJ2-5; 8 bases agree with TRBD1. This CDR3 comprises 16 residues. V shed 3 bases and J 5 bases; nucleotides not matched to a gene: 11. Germline CDR1 reads LGHDT; CDR2 reads YNNKEL (reference sequence). In nucleotides, the CDR3 is TGTGCCAGCAGCCACTTTCGGACAGGGACGGGGGAGACCCAGTACTTC. Amino acids: CASSHFRTGTGETQYF.

Here the CDR3 reads CASSLAAGQGANYGYTF. CDR3 in DNA: TGTGCCAGCAGCTTAGCGGCTGGACAGGGGGCGAACTATGGCTACACCTTC. This chain links TRBV7-8 with TRBJ1-2, with TRBD1 matching 11 bases. The CDR3 length is 17 residues. The V gene's germline CDR1 is SGHVS and CDR2 FQNEAQ. Trimming took 0 bases from V and 2 from J; bases not matched to a gene: 5.

V usage is TRBV9 and J usage is TRBJ2-2, with 9 bases fitting TRBD1. J was trimmed by 5 bases and V by 5 bases; bases with no gene match: 13. This CDR3 spans 17 amino acids. Germline CDR1 SGDLS, CDR2 YYNGEE. The DNA for the CDR3 is TGTGCCAGCAGTCTAACTACCGACAGGGGGAGAACCGGGGAGCTGTTTTTT. Translation gives CASSLTTDRGRTGELFF.